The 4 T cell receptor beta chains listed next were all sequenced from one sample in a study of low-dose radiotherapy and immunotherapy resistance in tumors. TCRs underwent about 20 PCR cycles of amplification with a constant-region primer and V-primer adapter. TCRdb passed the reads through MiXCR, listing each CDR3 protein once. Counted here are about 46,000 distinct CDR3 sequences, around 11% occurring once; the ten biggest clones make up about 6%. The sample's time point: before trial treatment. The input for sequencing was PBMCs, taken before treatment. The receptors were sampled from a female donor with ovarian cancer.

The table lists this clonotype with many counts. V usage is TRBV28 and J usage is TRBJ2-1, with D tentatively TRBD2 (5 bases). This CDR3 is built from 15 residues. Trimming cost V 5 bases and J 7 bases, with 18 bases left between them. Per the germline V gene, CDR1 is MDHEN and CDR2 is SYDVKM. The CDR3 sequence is CASSPTVGTRNEQFF. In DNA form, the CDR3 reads TGTGCCAGCAGTCCGACCGTCGGAACTAGGAATGAGCAGTTCTTC.

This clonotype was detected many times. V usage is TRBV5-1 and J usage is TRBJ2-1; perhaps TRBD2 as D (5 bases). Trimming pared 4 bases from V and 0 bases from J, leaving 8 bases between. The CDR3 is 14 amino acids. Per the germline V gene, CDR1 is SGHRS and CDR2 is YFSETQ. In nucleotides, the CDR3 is TGCGCCAGCAGCGTACGGGACTCCTACAATGAGCAGTTCTTC. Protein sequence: CASSVRDSYNEQFF.

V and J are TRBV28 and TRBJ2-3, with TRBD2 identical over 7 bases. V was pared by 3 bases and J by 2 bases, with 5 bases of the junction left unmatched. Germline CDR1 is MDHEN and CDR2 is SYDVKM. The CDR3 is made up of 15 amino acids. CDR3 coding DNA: TGTGCCAGCAGTTTCGTGGGAGGGCACACAGATACGCAGTATTTT. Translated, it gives CASSFVGGHTDTQYF.

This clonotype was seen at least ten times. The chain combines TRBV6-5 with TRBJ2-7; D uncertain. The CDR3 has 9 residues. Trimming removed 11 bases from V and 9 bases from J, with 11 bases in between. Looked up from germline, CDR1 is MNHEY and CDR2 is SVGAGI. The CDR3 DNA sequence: TGTGCCGACCGGACCTGGCAGTACTTC. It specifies CADRTWQYF.